These 13 T cell receptor beta chains were all obtained from the same sample, sequenced in a study of blood T cell repertoires in COVID-19. Some clones are missing from TCRdb's copy, which holds only in-frame ones; the method was immunoSEQ multiplex PCR. The repertoire has some 250,000 clones, roughly 90% of them found once; the top ten carry 0.65% to 0.8%. The sequenced sample consisted of peripheral blood. These TCRs come from a human donor in a cohort sampled during active COVID-19.

The chain has TRBV2 and TRBJ2-7, with 10 bases identical to TRBD2. The CDR3 totals 14 residues. Germline loops: CDR1 SNHLY, CDR2 FYNNEI. Losses at the gene ends were 6 bases for V and 5 bases for J; bases not matched to a gene: 7. The CDR3 is CASRGTSESNEQYF. Here the CDR3 DNA reads TGTGCCAGCAGGGGGACTAGCGAGTCCAACGAGCAGTACTTC.

The chain is built from TRBV5-1 and TRBJ2-5, with 7 nucleotides matching TRBD1. Per the germline V gene, CDR1 is SGHRS and CDR2 is YFSETQ. CDR3 length: 13 amino acids. The V gene end was trimmed by 5 bases and the J gene end by 2 bases; junction bases not matched to a gene: 3. The CDR3 sequence: CASRPGQQETQYF. Here the CDR3 DNA reads TGCGCCAGCAGACCGGGACAGCAAGAGACCCAGTACTTC.

The rearrangement joins TRBV6-2 or TRBV6-3 to TRBJ2-7, with a possible D match to TRBD1 (6 bases). Deletions cut 2 bases from V and 3 bases from J, with 11 bases between. This CDR3 has 14 residues. Germline V gene sequence: CDR1 MNHEY, CDR2 SVGEGT. DNA for the CDR3: TGTGCCAGCAGTTACCCTCGAGGGGGCTACGAGCAGTACTTC. Translation: CASSYPRGGYEQYF.

The chain uses TRBV6-1 and TRBJ2-7; 13 nucleotides align to TRBD2. Per the germline V gene, CDR1 is MNHNS and CDR2 is SASEGT. CDR3 length: 17 residues. V dropped 6 bases and J dropped 0; count of bases not matched to a gene: 8. The CDR3 DNA follows: TGTGCCAGCAGAGAACTAGCGGGAGGGCCGAGCTCCTACGAGCAGTACTTC. This codes for CASRELAGGPSSYEQYF.

The chain joins TRBV28 to TRBJ1-5; unclear D gene. Germline V gene data show CDR1 as MDHEN and CDR2 as SYDVKM. The V gene lost 5 bases and the J gene lost 4 bases, with 6 bases spanning the gap. This CDR3 region has 12 residues. The CDR3 sequence is CASSAPNQPQHF. CDR3 DNA sequence: TGTGCCAGCAGTGCGCCAAATCAGCCCCAGCATTTT. The variable domain in full, with the rest retrieved from reference TRBV28 and TRBJ1-5, is DVKVTQSSRYLVKRTGEKVFLECVQDMDHENMFWYRQDPGLGLRLIYFSYDVKMKEKGDIPEGYSVSREKKERFSLILESASTNQTSMYLCASSAPNQPQHFGDGTRLSIL.

J is TRBJ2-7 and V is TRBV10-3; weak D call: TRBD1 (5 bases). The V gene's germline CDR1 is ENHRY and CDR2 SYGVKD. The CDR3 is made up of 13 amino acids. V was clipped by 5 bases and J by 5 bases, with 13 bases between them. CDR3 nucleotide sequence: TGTGCCATCAGTCCGGACACCACCGACGAGCAGTACTTC. Translation gives CAISPDTTDEQYF.

The chain combines TRBV24-1 with TRBJ2-5; 8 bases fit TRBD1. The V gene's germline CDR1 is KGHDR and CDR2 SFDVKD. The CDR3 contains 16 residues. The V segment lost 0 bases and the J segment 5 bases; nucleotides outside the gene matches: 7. CDR3 residues: CATSDLPGQGLETQYF. The CDR3 DNA follows: TGTGCCACCAGTGATTTGCCCGGACAGGGCCTGGAGACCCAGTACTTC.

V gene TRBV4-3 combines with J gene TRBJ1-6; TRBD1 is a possible D gene (5 bases). Trimming took off 0 bases at V and 0 bases at J, with 15 bases between the two ends. CDR1 and CDR2 (germline): LGHNA, YSLEER. The CDR3 loop spans 19 amino acids. DNA of the CDR3: TGCGCCAGCAGCCAAGACCCCCAGGGAGGGAGCTCCTATAATTCACCCCTCCACTTT. Translated: CASSQDPQGGSSYNSPLHF.

The chain is built from TRBV6-2 or TRBV6-3 and TRBJ2-3; 9 bases are a match to TRBD2. The CDR3 has 15 amino acids. The germline gives CDR1 MNHEY, CDR2 SVGEGT. The V and J ends lost 3 bases and 6 bases, in that order; junction bases with no gene match: 7. CDR3 nucleotides: TGTGCCAGCAGTTATTTAGCGGGAGCAAGTGATACGCAGTATTTT. Its translation: CASSYLAGASDTQYF.

The chain has TRBV7-9 and TRBJ1-2, with D tentatively TRBD1 (6 bases). This CDR3 spans 16 amino acids. V dropped 5 bases and J dropped 0 bases, with 16 bases sitting between them. Germline V gene lookup returns CDR1 SEHNR and CDR2 FQNEAQ (reference sequence). This CDR3 reads CASSPPQGSTNYGYTF. CDR3 coding DNA: TGTGCCAGCAGCCCGCCGCAGGGGAGCACTAACTATGGCTACACCTTC.

The rearrangement uses TRBV4-3 and TRBJ2-7, with TRBD1 matching 10 bases. Trimming cost V 4 bases and J 2 bases; bases outside gene matches: 8. CDR1 LGHNA and CDR2 YSLEER come from the germline V gene. The CDR3 spans 16 residues. In DNA, the CDR3 is TGCGCCAGCAGCCGCGTCTCCGGGACAGGGGCCTACGAGCAGTACTTC. This sequence encodes CASSRVSGTGAYEQYF.

This sequence joins TRBV5-1 and TRBJ1-1, with 8 bases lining up with TRBD1. The CDR3 loop spans 17 amino acids. Germline V gives CDR1 SGHRS, CDR2 YFSETQ. V gave up 1 base and J gave up 1 base; unmatched junction bases: 9. CDR3 nucleotides: TGCGCCAGCAGCTTGATATATTCTGGGACAGGGAACACTGAAGCTTTCTTT. This encodes CASSLIYSGTGNTEAFF. The full variable domain, completed using reference TRBV5-1 and TRBJ1-1, is KAGVTQTPRYLIKTRGQQVTLSCSPISGHRSVSWYQQTPGQGLQFLFEYFSETQRNKGNFPGRFSGRQFSNSRSEMNVSTLELGDSALYLCASSLIYSGTGNTEAFFGQGTRLTVV.

This clone occurred a few times. This chain uses TRBV20-1 with TRBJ1-2; maybe TRBD1 (6 bases). The CDR3 has 11 residues. With 4 bases removed from V and 4 bases from J, the gap between germline ends came to 7 bases. The germline CDR1 and CDR2 sequences are DFQATT and SNEGSKA (reference sequence). This chain's CDR3 is CSANRAYGYTF. For the CDR3, the DNA is TGCAGTGCTAACAGGGCCTATGGCTACACCTTC.